The clone carrying this T cell receptor beta chain was seen many times. The CDR3 extends over 15 amino acids. The V and J ends lost 0 bases and 2 bases, in that order; junction bases with no gene match: 6. Germline V gives CDR1 DFQATT, CDR2 SNEGSKA (reference sequence). The TCRbeta library was prepared with unique molecular identifiers. TCRdb used MiXCR to reprocess the PCR reads, holding one entry per CDR3 protein. The table shows hundreds of thousands of distinct CDR3 sequences, with 12% occurring only once. The sample belongs to a study of T-cell reconstitution after alpha-beta-depleted transplantation in children.

The specimen comprised PBMCs from the stem cell graft donor, sampled from the stem cell graft. The chain has TRBV20-1 and TRBJ2-7; 8 bases match TRBD1. The receptor's source is a human donor who donated a stem cell graft to a child with combined immunodeficiency. The CDR3 DNA reads as TGCAGTGCTAGAGATCTACAGGGGGGAACCTACGAGCAGTACTTC. Protein: CSARDLQGGTYEQYF.